This section outlines one T cell receptor beta chain sequence together with its context. This specimen belongs to a study of control samples from healthy donors and cancer patients. CDR3 length: 16 residues. Germline V lookup: CDR1 MDHEN, CDR2 SYDVKM. Unmatched junction bases numbered 14, after V lost 6 bases and J lost 6 bases. Data came from immunoSEQ multiplex PCR; TCRdb stores just in-frame clones and leaves some out. Found here are roughly 130,000 clones, over 75% of them singletons; the top ten hold roughly 3.4%. The rearrangement joins TRBV28 to TRBJ2-7; 10 bases line up with TRBD2. The sequenced sample was blood. The TCR was taken from a man in his fifties or sixties in good health. The chain's CDR3 is CASRRGRVAGGIEQYF. The CDR3 region has the DNA TGTGCCAGCAGACGTGGGAGGGTAGCGGGGGGAATCGAGCAGTACTTC. The full variable domain, in which reference TRBV28 and TRBJ2-7 provide the parts outside the CDR3, is DVKVTQSSRYLVKRTGEKVFLECVQDMDHENMFWYRQDPGLGLRLIYFSYDVKMKEKGDIPEGYSVSREKKERFSLILESASTNQTSMYLCASRRGRVAGGIEQYFGPGTRLTVT.